This TCR beta chain appears in the sequencing data of a study of blood T cell repertoires in COVID-19. Study overall: There were acute and convalescent COVID-19 samples, and they came from the United States, Italy and Spain. PBMCs, B-cell-depleted T cells, or T cells were the source of the cDNA or gDNA that made up the material.

Assay: immunoSEQ multiplex PCR; the TCRdb copy retains only in-frame clones and omits some. Of fewer than 150,000 clones in the sample, around 83% are singletons; the top ten hold about 18%. Germline-derived CDR1 and CDR2 are SGHRS and YFSETQ. CDR3 size: 16 residues. The V and J ends lost 5 bases and 5 bases, in that order; junction bases with no gene match: 11. Participant ages covered roughly 18 to 89 years across 24 US areas. The chain uses TRBV5-1 and TRBJ2-2, with 8 bases that match TRBD1. The clonotype originates from a man aged 25-45 years who had recovered from COVID-19. Sequences were obtained from PBMCs or T cells enriched from blood (not recorded which). This CDR3 reads CASRTGALAGTGELFF. As DNA, the CDR3 is TGCGCCAGCAGGACAGGGGCCCTGGCTGGGACCGGGGAGCTGTTTTTT. The full variable domain, rest sourced from reference TRBV5-1 and TRBJ2-2, is KAGVTQTPRYLIKTRGQQVTLSCSPISGHRSVSWYQQTPGQGLQFLFEYFSETQRNKGNFPGRFSGRQFSNSRSEMNVSTLELGDSALYLCASRTGALAGTGELFFGEGSRLTVL.